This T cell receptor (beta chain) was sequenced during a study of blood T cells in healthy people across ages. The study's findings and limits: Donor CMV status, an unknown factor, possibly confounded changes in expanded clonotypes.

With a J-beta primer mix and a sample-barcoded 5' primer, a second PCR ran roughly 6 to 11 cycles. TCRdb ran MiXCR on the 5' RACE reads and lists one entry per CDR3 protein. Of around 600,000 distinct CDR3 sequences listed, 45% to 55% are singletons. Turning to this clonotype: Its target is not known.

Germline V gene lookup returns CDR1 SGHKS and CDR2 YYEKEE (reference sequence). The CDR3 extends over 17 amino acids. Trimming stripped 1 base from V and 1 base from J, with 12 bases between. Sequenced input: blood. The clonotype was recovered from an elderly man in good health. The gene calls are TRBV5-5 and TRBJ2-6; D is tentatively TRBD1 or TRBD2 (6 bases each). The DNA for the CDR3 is TGTGCCAGCAGCTTGCAACAGGGACTGTCTGGGGCCAACGTCCTGACTTTC. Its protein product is CASSLQQGLSGANVLTF.